One sample yielded the 8 T cell receptor beta chains listed below, sequenced in a study of CD8+ T cells in alopecia areata. Documented treatment: oral pan-JAK inhibitor, 5-10 mg twice daily. As part of sample collection, lesional scalp punch biopsies and peripheral blood were taken from alopecia areata patients. Extraction of RNA preceded its reverse transcription into cDNA, which served as the sequencing template. The table came from immunoSEQ multiplex PCR; TCRdb's copy has only in-frame clones and leaves some out. This table has 10,000 to 15,000 clones, roughly two thirds appearing once. The sequencing here drew on skin, taken at week 4, from a patient treated with tofacitinib. Every receptor here comes from a human donor with alopecia areata.

The V and J genes are TRBV9 and TRBJ2-5; 7 bases line up with TRBD2. With the DNA end fitting TRBJ2-7 better, the J assignment may be wrong. There are 14 residues in the CDR3. Germline CDR1 SGDLS, CDR2 YYNGEE. The CDR3 DNA follows: TGTGCCAGCAGCGTTGGACTAGGGACCTACGAGCAGTACTTC. It codes for CASSVGLGTYEQYF.

V usage is TRBV7-2 and J usage is TRBJ2-7; a possible D gene is TRBD1 (5 bases). The CDR3 has 12 amino acids. V shed 6 bases and J shed 6 bases, with 12 bases lying between them. Germline V gene sequence: CDR1 SGHTA, CDR2 FQGNSA. CDR3 bases: TGTGCCAGCAGGCAGGGCGAAAGCGAGCAGTACTTC. Protein: CASRQGESEQYF.

The rearrangement joins TRBV4-1 to TRBJ1-2, with no clear D. This CDR3 spans 15 amino acids. Germline loops: CDR1 MGHRA, CDR2 YSYEKL. With 1 base removed from V and 0 bases from J, the gap between germline ends came to 9 bases. The CDR3 spells CASSQVGNSNYGYTF. The CDR3 DNA follows: TGCGCCAGCAGCCAAGTCGGGAATTCTAACTATGGCTACACCTTC.

The chain employs TRBV6-5 and TRBJ1-5; D gene ambiguous. This CDR3 spans 13 amino acids. Germline V gene sequence: CDR1 MNHEY, CDR2 SVGAGI. Trimming shortened V by 1 base and J by 1 base, and 2 bases separated the two germline ends. The CDR3 spells CASSYLSNQPQHF. Written as DNA, the CDR3 is TGTGCCAGCAGTTACTTGAGCAATCAGCCCCAGCATTTT.

The V and J genes are TRBV5-6 and TRBJ1-2; D is ambiguous. Germline V gene data show CDR1 as SGHDT and CDR2 as YYEEEE. The CDR3 sequence is 12 residues long. V lost 4 bases, J lost 13 bases, and 17 bases lay in between. This CDR3 reads CASSNSGRTTTF. In DNA form, the CDR3 reads TGTGCCAGCAGCAACAGCGGCAGGACGACCACCTTC.

This sequence joins TRBV7-8 and TRBJ2-3, with D perhaps TRBD2 (7 bases). V lost 5 bases to trimming and J lost 1 base, with 13 bases between them. The CDR3 is made up of 15 amino acids. Germline CDR1 reads SGHVS; CDR2 reads FQNEAQ. The DNA for the CDR3 is TGTGCCAGCAGCCCCGAGGGGGGGGGCACAGATACGCAGTATTTT. It is translated as CASSPEGGGTDTQYF.

J is TRBJ2-7 and V is TRBV2; D is uncertain. Looked up from germline, CDR1 is SNHLY and CDR2 is FYNNEI. Trimming removed 2 bases at V and 3 bases at J, with 8 bases between. The CDR3 sequence is 13 residues long. This CDR3 is CASSEPWRYEQYF. The CDR3 DNA is TGTGCCAGCAGTGAACCCTGGCGCTACGAGCAGTACTTC.

The CDR3 sequence is CAVKGHSYEQYF. The CDR3 DNA sequence: TGTGCTGTAAAGGGCCACTCCTACGAGCAGTACTTC. The chain joins TRBV7-2 to TRBJ2-7; D call uncertain. The CDR3 consists of 12 residues. Germline-derived CDR1 and CDR2 are SGHTA and FQGNSA. Complete variable domain (other parts from reference TRBV7-2 and TRBJ2-7): GAGVSQSPSNKVTEKGKDVELRCDPISGHTALYWYRQSLGQGLEFLIYFQGNSAPDKSGLPSDRFSAERTGGSVSTLTIQRTQQEDSAVYLCAVKGHSYEQYFGPGTRLTVT.